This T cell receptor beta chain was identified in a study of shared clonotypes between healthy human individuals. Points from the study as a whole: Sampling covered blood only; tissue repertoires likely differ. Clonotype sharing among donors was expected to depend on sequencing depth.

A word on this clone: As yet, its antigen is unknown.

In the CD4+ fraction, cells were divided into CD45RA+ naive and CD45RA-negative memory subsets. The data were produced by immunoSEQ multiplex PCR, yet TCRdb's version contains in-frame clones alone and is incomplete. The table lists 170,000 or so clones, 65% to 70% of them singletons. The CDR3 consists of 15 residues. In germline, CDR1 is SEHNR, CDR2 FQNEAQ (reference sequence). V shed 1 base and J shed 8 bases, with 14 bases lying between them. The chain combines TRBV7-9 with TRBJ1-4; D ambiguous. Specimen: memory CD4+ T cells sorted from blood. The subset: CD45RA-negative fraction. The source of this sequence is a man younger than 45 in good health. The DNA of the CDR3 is TGTGCCAGCAGCTTAGAATCCGGTTGGGAGGAAAAACTGTTTTTT. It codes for CASSLESGWEEKLFF.